This T cell receptor (beta chain) was sequenced for a study of blood T cell repertoires in COVID-19. Repertoires were generated with immunoSEQ multiplex PCR, while TCRdb's copy carries only in-frame clones and drops some. The table lists approximately 50,000 clones, over 85% of them singletons. Specimen: peripheral blood. The sequence was obtained from a man at least 80 years old with active or convalescent COVID-19.

The CDR3 reads CASSPGLPPYGYTF. The CDR3 DNA follows: TGCGCCAGCAGCCCAGGACTGCCCCCCTATGGCTACACCTTC. The chain recombines TRBV5-1 with TRBJ1-2; unclear D gene. The ends were cut back, 4 bases at V and 4 bases at J, with 14 bases in the middle. There are 14 residues in the CDR3. From germline, CDR1 is SGHRS and CDR2 YFSETQ. Variable domain in full (rest from reference TRBV5-1 and TRBJ1-2): KAGVTQTPRYLIKTRGQQVTLSCSPISGHRSVSWYQQTPGQGLQFLFEYFSETQRNKGNFPGRFSGRQFSNSRSEMNVSTLELGDSALYLCASSPGLPPYGYTFGSGTRLTVV.